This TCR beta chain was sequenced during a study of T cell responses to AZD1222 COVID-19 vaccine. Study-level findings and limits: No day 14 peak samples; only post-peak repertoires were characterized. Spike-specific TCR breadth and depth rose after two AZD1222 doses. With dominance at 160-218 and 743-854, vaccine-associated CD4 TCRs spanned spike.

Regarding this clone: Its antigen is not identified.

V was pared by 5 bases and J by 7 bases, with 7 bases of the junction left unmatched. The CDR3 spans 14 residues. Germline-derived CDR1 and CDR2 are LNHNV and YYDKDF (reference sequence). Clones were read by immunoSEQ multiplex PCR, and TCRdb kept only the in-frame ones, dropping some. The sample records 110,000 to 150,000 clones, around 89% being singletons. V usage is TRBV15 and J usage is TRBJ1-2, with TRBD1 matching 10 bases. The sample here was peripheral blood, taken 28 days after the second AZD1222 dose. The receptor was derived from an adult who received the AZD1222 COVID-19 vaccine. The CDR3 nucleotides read TGTGCCACCAGCGTTATGCGGACAGGGGGTGGCTACACCTTC. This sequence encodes CATSVMRTGGGYTF.